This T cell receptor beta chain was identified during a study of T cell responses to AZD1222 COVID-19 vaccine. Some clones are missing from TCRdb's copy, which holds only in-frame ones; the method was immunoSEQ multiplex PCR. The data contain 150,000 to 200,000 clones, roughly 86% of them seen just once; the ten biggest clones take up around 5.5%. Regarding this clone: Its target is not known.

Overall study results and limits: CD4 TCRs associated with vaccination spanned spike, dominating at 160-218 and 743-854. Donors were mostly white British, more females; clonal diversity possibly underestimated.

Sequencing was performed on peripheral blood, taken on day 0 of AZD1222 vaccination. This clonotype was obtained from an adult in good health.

In DNA form, the CDR3 reads TGTGCCAGCAGCAATTTGGGCTACACCTTC. This gives the protein CASSNLGYTF. The V and J genes are TRBV12-3 or TRBV12-4 and TRBJ1-2; D unclear. Trimming took 6 bases from V and 8 from J, leaving 7 bases between them. The CDR3 loop spans 10 amino acids.